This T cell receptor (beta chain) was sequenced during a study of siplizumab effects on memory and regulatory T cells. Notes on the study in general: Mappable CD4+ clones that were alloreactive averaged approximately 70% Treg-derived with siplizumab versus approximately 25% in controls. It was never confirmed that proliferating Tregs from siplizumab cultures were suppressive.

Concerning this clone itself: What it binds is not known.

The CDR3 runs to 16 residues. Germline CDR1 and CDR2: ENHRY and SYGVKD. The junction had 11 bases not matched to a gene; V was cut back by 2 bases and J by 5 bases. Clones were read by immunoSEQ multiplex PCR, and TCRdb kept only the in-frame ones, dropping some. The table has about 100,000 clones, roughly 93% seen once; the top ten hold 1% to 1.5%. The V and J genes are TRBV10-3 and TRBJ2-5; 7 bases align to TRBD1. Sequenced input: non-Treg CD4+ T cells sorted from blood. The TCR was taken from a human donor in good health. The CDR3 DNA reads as TGTGCCATCAGTGAGAGAAACAGGGGTAGGGGGGAGACCCAGTACTTC. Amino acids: CAISERNRGRGETQYF.